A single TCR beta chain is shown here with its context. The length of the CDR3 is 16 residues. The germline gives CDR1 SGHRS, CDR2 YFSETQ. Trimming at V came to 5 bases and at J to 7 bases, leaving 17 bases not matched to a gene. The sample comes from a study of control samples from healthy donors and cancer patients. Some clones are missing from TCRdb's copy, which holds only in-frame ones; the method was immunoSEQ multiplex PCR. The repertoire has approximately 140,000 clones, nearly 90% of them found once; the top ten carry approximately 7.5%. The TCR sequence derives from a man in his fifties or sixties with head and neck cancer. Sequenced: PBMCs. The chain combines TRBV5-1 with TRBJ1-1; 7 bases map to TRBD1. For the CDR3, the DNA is TGCGCCAGCAGTCCCCCCCGGACCGGGCAGGGGGGTGAAGCTTTCTTT. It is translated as CASSPPRTGQGGEAFF.